The 7 T cell receptor beta chains in this list originate from one sample, sequenced in a study of spatial heterogeneity in lung cancer (dated by TCRdb to 2018 to 2020). The library was produced with 5' RACE. For sequencing, a NextSeq 500 was employed. In-frame beta chains were kept once TCRdb had trimmed the public reads at Q25 with fastp and called clones with MiXCR. A single entry per CDR3 protein holds the most common genes and DNA from its merged rows. In this sample the table shows around 92,000 distinct CDR3 sequences, roughly 12% of which occur a single time. Over 40% of the sample is taken by the ten largest. Reading the label with the study, this specimen's time point is: sample taken at primary tumor resection. Without any cell sorting, TCR sequencing was performed on whole RNA extracted either from tumor and nontumor lung tissue or from cryopreserved PBMC samples. Sequenced material: PBMCs, taken at surgery. The receptors stem from a male donor with early-stage non-small cell lung cancer.

J is TRBJ1-2 and V is TRBV10-3, with 9 nucleotides matching TRBD1. Germline V gene data show CDR1 as ENHRY and CDR2 as SYGVKD. V lost 6 bases, J lost 6 bases, and 2 bases stayed unmatched. The CDR3 covers 12 residues. CDR3: CAIRTGGDGYTF. The CDR3 DNA is TGTGCCATCAGGACAGGGGGTGATGGCTACACCTTC.

This clonotype was picked up a small number of times. The chain couples TRBV11-2 to TRBJ2-1, with 9 positions matching TRBD1. V lost 4 bases, J lost 8 bases, and 9 bases stayed unmatched. The CDR3 consists of 15 residues. The germline gives CDR1 SGHAT, CDR2 FQNNGV. CDR3 sequence reads: CASSSGQGFVDEQFF. The CDR3 nucleotides are TGTGCCAGCAGCTCGGGACAGGGATTTGTCGATGAGCAGTTCTTC.

This clonotype was observed many times. The chain uses TRBV27 and TRBJ2-3, with TRBD2 identical over 14 bases. Germline V gene data show CDR1 as MNHEY and CDR2 as SMNVEV (reference sequence). The CDR3 covers 17 residues. V lost 0 bases to trimming and J lost 4 bases; unmatched junction nucleotides: 3. The CDR3 nucleotides are TGTGCCAGCAGTTTATCCGGGACTAGCGGGAGTCCAGATACGCAGTATTTT. This gives the protein CASSLSGTSGSPDTQYF.

The chain carries TRBV29-1 and TRBJ2-3; 13 bases match TRBD2. V lost 4 bases, J lost 3 bases, and 4 bases stayed unmatched. The germline V gene encodes CDR1 SQVTM and CDR2 ANQGSEA. There are 15 residues in the CDR3. The CDR3 nucleotides are TGCAGCGTTGGGACTAGCGGGAGAGGGACAGATACGCAGTATTTT. It yields the protein CSVGTSGRGTDTQYF.

The chain is built from TRBV7-2 and TRBJ2-7; unclear D gene. The CDR3 covers 13 residues. Trimming took off 5 bases at V and 3 bases at J, with 11 bases between the two ends. Germline V gene sequence: CDR1 SGHTA, CDR2 FQGNSA. CDR3 nucleotide sequence: TGTGCCAGCAGCCTGGATTACGACTACGAGCAGTACTTC. This translates into CASSLDYDYEQYF.

Only a few counts were recorded for this clonotype. The chain employs TRBV29-1 and TRBJ1-1; 9 bases align to TRBD1. Losses at the gene ends were 5 bases for V and 9 bases for J; bases not matched to a gene: 7. This CDR3 has 12 amino acids. Germline CDR1 SQVTM, CDR2 ANQGSEA. This chain's CDR3 is CSVHRGPSQAFF. The CDR3 region has the DNA TGCAGCGTTCACAGGGGGCCCTCCCAAGCTTTCTTT. Full variable domain (rest looked up from reference TRBV29-1 and TRBJ1-1): SAVISQKPSRDICQRGTSLTIQCQVDSQVTMMFWYRQQPGQSLTLIATANQGSEATYESGFVIDKFPISRPNLTFSTLTVSNMSPEDSSIYLCSVHRGPSQAFFGQGTRLTVV.

The V gene is TRBV7-2, the J gene TRBJ1-3; D not resolved. Trimming cost V 5 bases and J 0 bases, with 2 bases left between them. Germline V CDR1 and CDR2: SGHTA, FQGNSA. The CDR3 loop spans 12 amino acids. CDR3 nucleotides: TGTGCCAGCAGCCCCTCTGGAAACACCATATATTTT. Translation: CASSPSGNTIYF.